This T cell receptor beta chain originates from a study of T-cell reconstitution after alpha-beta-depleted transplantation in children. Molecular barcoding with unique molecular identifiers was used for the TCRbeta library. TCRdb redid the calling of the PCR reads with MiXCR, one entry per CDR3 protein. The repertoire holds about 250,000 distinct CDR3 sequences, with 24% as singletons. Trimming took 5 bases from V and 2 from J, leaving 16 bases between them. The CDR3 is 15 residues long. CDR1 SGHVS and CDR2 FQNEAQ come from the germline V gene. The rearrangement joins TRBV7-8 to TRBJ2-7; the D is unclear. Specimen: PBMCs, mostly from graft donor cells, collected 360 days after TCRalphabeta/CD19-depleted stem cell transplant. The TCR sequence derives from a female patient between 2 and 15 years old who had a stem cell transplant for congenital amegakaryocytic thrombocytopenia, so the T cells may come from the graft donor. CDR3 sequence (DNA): TGTGCCAGCAGCGTAGACGGAAAAGGGACCTACGAGCAGTACTTC. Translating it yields CASSVDGKGTYEQYF.